This T cell receptor (beta chain) was recorded in a study of T cell responses to AZD1222 COVID-19 vaccine. The study, taken as a whole, reports: Unmutated variant regions are reportedly targeted by nearly half of spike-specific TCRs. Rises in breadth and depth of Spike-specific TCRs came after two AZD1222 doses.

Data came from immunoSEQ multiplex PCR; TCRdb stores just in-frame clones and leaves some out. The table shows over 130,000 clones, with around 90% occurring only once. In the case of this clone: Its specificity is not known.

The V and J ends lost 5 bases and 11 bases respectively, with 13 bases between them. The CDR3 has 13 amino acids. The germline gives CDR1 WNHNN, CDR2 SYGVQD (reference sequence). Second-dose timings of about 4 or about 12 weeks were pooled. The sequence derives from an adult who received the AZD1222 COVID-19 vaccine. The sample here was peripheral blood, taken 28 days after the second AZD1222 dose. This rearrangement joins TRBV10-1 to TRBJ1-6; D is possibly TRBD1 (5 bases). CDR3 sequence: CASSPGTDTPLHF. The CDR3 nucleotides are TGCGCCAGCAGTCCCGGGACCGATACACCCCTCCACTTT.